Following are 30 T cell receptor beta chains from one sample sequenced in a study of blood T cell repertoires in COVID-19. Only in-frame clones appear in the TCRdb table, and some are missing; sequencing was by immunoSEQ multiplex PCR. The top ten clones hold less than 20% of a sample with about 170,000 clones, 65% to 85% of them seen once. Sample: peripheral blood. These receptors originate from a woman between 65 and 79 years old who had recovered from COVID-19.

The chain carries TRBV4-1 and TRBJ2-7; 7 bases map to TRBD1. CDR3 length: 15 residues. The V and J ends lost 0 bases and 3 bases, in that order; junction bases with no gene match: 5. CDR1 and CDR2 (germline): MGHRA, YSYEKL. The CDR3 DNA follows: TGCGCCAGCAGCCAAGACCGGGACAGATACTACGAGCAGTACTTC. Amino acids: CASSQDRDRYYEQYF.

V and J are TRBV5-1 and TRBJ2-3; D gene ambiguous. Per the germline V gene, CDR1 is SGHRS and CDR2 is YFSETQ. This CDR3 has 13 residues. V lost 0 bases, J lost 5 bases, and 7 bases lay in between. In DNA form, the CDR3 reads TGCGCCAGCAGCTTGGCCGGTGAAGATACGCAGTATTTT. Translated, it gives CASSLAGEDTQYF.

This clone was recorded a few times. The genes are TRBV6-6 and TRBJ2-1, with no clear D. V was trimmed by 0 bases and J by 7 bases, leaving 10 bases between them. Germline CDR1 MNHNY, CDR2 SVGAGI (reference sequence). The CDR3 runs 14 residues. The chain's CDR3 is CASSYSRPRNEQFF. The CDR3 region has the DNA TGTGCCAGCAGTTACTCGAGACCGCGGAATGAGCAGTTCTTC.

The gene calls are TRBV5-4 and TRBJ2-7; the match to TRBD1 covers 8 bases. Losses at the gene ends were 4 bases for V and 2 bases for J; bases not matched to a gene: 8. CDR1 is SGHNT, CDR2 YYREEE, per germline (reference sequence). This CDR3 comprises 15 residues. CDR3 sequence reads: CASSPGQAHPYEQYF. DNA of the CDR3: TGTGCCAGCAGCCCGGGACAGGCACACCCCTACGAGCAGTACTTC.

J is TRBJ2-5 and V is TRBV27, with D perhaps matching TRBD2 (6 bases). This CDR3 contains 12 residues. The germline gives CDR1 MNHEY, CDR2 SMNVEV (reference sequence). Between the trimmed V and J ends, which lost 6 bases and 3 bases, there was a span of 8 bases. The CDR3 is CASRSGEETQYF. The DNA for the CDR3 is TGTGCCAGCAGGTCGGGAGAAGAGACCCAGTACTTC.

The chain is built from TRBV27 and TRBJ1-4; D possibly corresponds to TRBD1 (6 bases). The CDR3 is 15 residues long. CDR1 and CDR2 from the germline V gene are MNHEY and SMNVEV (reference sequence). V gave up 5 bases and J gave up 0 bases, with 10 bases separating them. In DNA, the CDR3 is TGTGCCAGCAGTGCGAGACAGGCAACTAATGAAAAACTGTTTTTT. It codes for CASSARQATNEKLFF.

This clone was detected only a few times. The genes are TRBV2 and TRBJ2-3, with TRBD2 as a possible D gene (5 bases). Germline V gene data show CDR1 as SNHLY and CDR2 as FYNNEI. The CDR3 is 12 amino acids. Trimming removed 4 bases at V and 12 bases at J, with 14 bases between. DNA of the CDR3: TGTGCCAGCAGTGCCCCGCGGGCCCCCCAGTATTTT. Translating it yields CASSAPRAPQYF.

This chain connects TRBV5-1 to TRBJ1-1; 8 bases match TRBD1. J lost 7 bases, V lost 4 bases, and 9 bases had no gene match. The CDR3 totals 14 residues. Germline V gene lookup returns CDR1 SGHRS and CDR2 YFSETQ. In DNA, the CDR3 is TGCGCCAGCAGCCCCACTGGACAGGGAAGTGAAGCTTTCTTT. It specifies CASSPTGQGSEAFF.

The V gene is TRBV11-2, the J gene TRBJ2-7; 8 bases match TRBD2. Losses at the gene ends were 5 bases for V and 5 bases for J; bases not matched to a gene: 11. CDR3 length equals 15 residues. CDR1 and CDR2 (germline): SGHAT, FQNNGV. This CDR3 reads CASSRGGRAVDEQYF. The CDR3 coding sequence is TGTGCCAGCAGCCGCGGGGGGAGGGCCGTGGACGAGCAGTACTTC. Full variable domain (outside the CDR3, taken from reference TRBV11-2 and TRBJ2-7): EAGVAQSPRYKIIEKRQSVAFWCNPISGHATLYWYQQILGQGPKLLIQFQNNGVVDDSQLPKDRFSAERLKGVDSTLKIQPAKLEDSAVYLCASSRGGRAVDEQYFGPGTRLTVT.

The rearrangement uses TRBV28 and TRBJ2-2; TRBD1 matches at 8 bases. This CDR3 contains 18 residues. CDR1 is MDHEN and CDR2 is SYDVKM in the germline V gene. V was pared by 5 bases and J by 5 bases, with 16 bases of the junction left unmatched. The CDR3 DNA reads as TGTGCCAGCAGTCCCAGGACAGGGCTGGTCCCAAGGACCGGGGAGCTGTTTTTT. This sequence encodes CASSPRTGLVPRTGELFF.

The rearrangement joins TRBV28 to TRBJ1-5, with D possibly TRBD1 on 6 matching bases. CDR1 MDHEN and CDR2 SYDVKM come from the germline V gene. The ends were cut back, 6 bases at V and 11 bases at J, with 11 bases in the middle. The CDR3 loop spans 11 amino acids. The CDR3 sequence: CASRRGGAQHF. As DNA, the CDR3 is TGTGCCAGCAGAAGGGGGGGGGCCCAGCATTTT.

This clone was found once. The V and J genes are TRBV5-4 and TRBJ2-5, with 14 positions matching TRBD2. The V gene's germline CDR1 is SGHNT and CDR2 YYREEE (reference sequence). The CDR3 length is 18 residues. V gave up 4 bases and J gave up 7 bases; unmatched junction bases: 15. The CDR3 nucleotides are TGTGCCAGCAGCACATCGACTAGCGGGAGGGCCCGGGCGGGGACCCAGTACTTC. Its protein is CASSTSTSGRARAGTQYF.

This rearrangement joins TRBV4-3 to TRBJ2-3; maybe TRBD1 (6 bases). Looked up from germline, CDR1 is LGHNA and CDR2 is YSLEER. CDR3 size: 14 residues. V lost 4 bases to trimming and J lost 6 bases, with 14 bases between them. This chain's CDR3 is CASSRGTQGDTQYF. The CDR3 DNA is TGCGCCAGCAGCCGAGGGACGCAGGGGGATACGCAGTATTTT.

The genes are TRBV14 and TRBJ2-5, with 12 bases matching TRBD2. The germline V gene encodes CDR1 SGHDN and CDR2 FVKESK. The CDR3 has 15 amino acids. The junction had 3 bases not matched to a gene; V was cut back by 3 bases and J by 4 bases. The CDR3 DNA reads as TGTGCCAGCAGCCAGCTAGCGGGAGGGGCAGAGACCCAGTACTTC. Protein: CASSQLAGGAETQYF.

The chain is built from TRBV9 and TRBJ1-2; 8 bases match TRBD1. CDR1 SGDLS and CDR2 YYNGEE come from the germline V gene. The CDR3 totals 15 residues. J was trimmed by 7 bases and V by 0 bases; bases with no gene match: 8. The CDR3 region is CASSVVAGGGGGYTF. CDR3 nucleotides: TGTGCCAGCAGCGTAGTGGCAGGGGGCGGTGGTGGCTACACCTTC.

This chain connects TRBV5-4 to TRBJ2-7; D call uncertain. V was trimmed by 4 bases and J by 0 bases, leaving 8 bases between them. Germline CDR1 and CDR2: SGHNT and YYREEE (reference sequence). CDR3 length: 13 residues. CDR3 in amino acids: CASSPTTSYEQYF. The DNA of the CDR3 is TGTGCCAGCAGCCCGACAACCTCCTACGAGCAGTACTTC.

DNA for the CDR3: TGTGCCAGCAGCCACAGCGGGGCCCAAGAGACCCAGTACTTC. Amino acids: CASSHSGAQETQYF. The chain has TRBV7-9 and TRBJ2-5, with 7 bases that match TRBD2. CDR3 length: 14 residues. Losses at the gene ends were 5 bases for V and 1 base for J; bases not matched to a gene: 4. Germline CDR1 SEHNR, CDR2 FQNEAQ (reference sequence).

The chain has TRBV5-5 and TRBJ2-7; 11 positions agree with TRBD1. Germline V gene data show CDR1 as SGHKS and CDR2 as YYEKEE (reference sequence). The CDR3 is 14 amino acids. With 1 base clipped from V and 7 bases from J, the junction kept 4 bases outside the gene matches. CDR3 loop: CASSLWTGGLEQYF. In nucleotides, the CDR3 is TGTGCCAGCAGCTTGTGGACAGGGGGCCTTGAGCAGTACTTC.

Only one count was recorded for this clone. The chain is built from TRBV2 and TRBJ1-2; 9 bases map to TRBD1. The germline CDR1 and CDR2 sequences are SNHLY and FYNNEI. This CDR3 contains 13 residues. V lost 4 bases and J lost 8; bases outside the gene matches: 5. CDR3 DNA sequence: TGTGCCAGCAGTGTGACAGGGGGGATCGGCTACACCTTC. Protein: CASSVTGGIGYTF.

The J gene is TRBJ2-3, the V gene TRBV6-5; 9 bases line up with TRBD1. Losses at the gene ends were 6 bases for V and 6 bases for J; bases not matched to a gene: 7. This CDR3 is built from 14 residues. Germline loops: CDR1 MNHEY, CDR2 SVGAGI. CDR3 sequence (DNA): TGTGCCAGCAGCCGTACAGGGGGCCATGATACGCAGTATTTT. Amino acids: CASSRTGGHDTQYF.

The V gene is TRBV7-7, the J gene TRBJ2-5, with TRBD2 identical over 9 bases. The CDR3 has 14 residues. From germline, CDR1 is SSHAT and CDR2 FNYEAQ (reference sequence). After removal of 5 bases from V and 4 bases from J, the junction contained 5 bases not matched to a gene. CDR3 nucleotide sequence: TGTGCCAGCAGCCCAAGGACTAGCGTAGAGACCCAGTACTTC. Translating it yields CASSPRTSVETQYF.

This chain links TRBV28 with TRBJ1-2; D remains ambiguous. Looked up from germline, CDR1 is MDHEN and CDR2 is SYDVKM. Trimming removed 1 base from V and 3 bases from J, with 9 bases in between. The CDR3 is made up of 14 amino acids. This CDR3 is CASSLLGRDYGYTF. As DNA, the CDR3 is TGTGCCAGCAGTTTATTAGGGCGGGACTATGGCTACACCTTC.

This chain uses TRBV5-1 with TRBJ1-1, with 9 bases identical to TRBD1. Trimming took 4 bases from V and 5 from J; bases not matched to a gene: 0. The germline gives CDR1 SGHRS, CDR2 YFSETQ. CDR3 length: 12 residues. CDR3 residues: CASSGTGTEAFF. CDR3 bases: TGCGCCAGCAGCGGGACAGGGACTGAAGCTTTCTTT.

This clone was seen only a few times. The chain couples TRBV19 to TRBJ1-2, with D tentatively TRBD1 (6 bases). V lost 7 bases, J lost 2 bases, and 11 bases lay in between. Per germline, CDR1 LNHDA and CDR2 SQIVND (reference sequence). The CDR3 runs 13 residues. The CDR3 spells CASTPTGNYGYTF. The CDR3, as DNA: TGTGCCAGTACCCCAACAGGGAACTATGGCTACACCTTC.

In its sample, this clone was seen once. J is TRBJ2-5 and V is TRBV5-1; possible D gene TRBD1, 5 bases. CDR3 length equals 14 residues. Per the germline V gene, CDR1 is SGHRS and CDR2 is YFSETQ. V lost 0 bases and J 5 bases, leaving 11 bases between the germline ends. In nucleotides, the CDR3 is TGCGCCAGCAGCTTGGTTTTGGGGCGTGAGACCCAGTACTTC. Translated: CASSLVLGRETQYF.

V gene TRBV30 combines with J gene TRBJ2-2; D not resolved. CDR1 and CDR2 (germline): GTSNPN, SVGIG (reference sequence). The CDR3 has 13 residues. Trimming took 0 bases from V and 7 from J, leaving 9 bases between them. The CDR3 loop is CAWSVRVNGELFF. The CDR3 bases are TGTGCCTGGAGTGTACGGGTTAACGGGGAGCTGTTTTTT.

The chain carries TRBV5-1 and TRBJ1-6; TRBD1 agrees at 8 bases. Germline trimming cut 3 bases from V and 10 bases from J; bases unmatched to any gene: 9. CDR3 length: 15 amino acids. Germline CDR1 and CDR2: SGHRS and YFSETQ. This CDR3 reads CASSSTGQGGSPLHF. CDR3 nucleotides: TGCGCCAGCAGCTCTACCGGACAGGGCGGCTCACCCCTCCACTTT.

The rearrangement links TRBV7-2 to TRBJ1-2; 10 positions match TRBD1. The CDR3 covers 15 residues. CDR1 is SGHTA, CDR2 FQGNSA, per germline. The junction had 8 bases not matched to a gene; V was cut back by 4 bases and J by 6 bases. The CDR3 DNA follows: TGTGCCAGCAGCTCAGGACAGGGGGTCCGACATGGCTACACCTTC. Amino acid sequence: CASSSGQGVRHGYTF.

This clone has a single count. This chain links TRBV24-1 with TRBJ2-3; 9 bases fit TRBD2. Per germline, CDR1 KGHDR and CDR2 SFDVKD. The trim removed 4 bases at V and 1 base at J, leaving 8 bases unmatched. CDR3 length: 17 amino acids. In DNA form, the CDR3 reads TGTGCCACCAGTGACCCGACAGCGGGGGGTCGCACAGATACGCAGTATTTT. This codes for CATSDPTAGGRTDTQYF.

The V gene is TRBV5-6, the J gene TRBJ1-6; tentative D call: TRBD1 (6 bases). The CDR3 is 14 amino acids. The V end was cut by 3 bases, the J end by 9 bases, with 13 bases between. CDR1 and CDR2 (germline): SGHDT, YYEEEE. The CDR3 reads CASSSDSQGSPLHF. CDR3 DNA sequence: TGTGCCAGCAGCTCGGACAGCCAGGGTTCACCCCTCCACTTT.